What follows are 9 T cell receptor beta chains derived from one specimen sequenced in a study of blood T cell repertoires in COVID-19. Sequenced by immunoSEQ multiplex PCR; TCRdb stores in-frame clones only, minus some. The sample lists fewer than 350,000 clones, roughly nine tenths occurring once. The sequencing input was peripheral blood. All receptors come from a woman in her sixties with COVID-19, enrolled during active disease.

V and J are TRBV13 and TRBJ2-2; 12 bases agree with TRBD2. Trimming removed 3 bases from V and 7 bases from J; junction bases left unmatched: 9. CDR3 length: 17 amino acids. Germline V gene data show CDR1 as PRHDT and CDR2 as FYEKMQ (reference sequence). The CDR3 loop is CASSFELAGGRSGELFF. The CDR3 DNA sequence: TGTGCCAGCAGCTTTGAACTAGCGGGGGGCAGGAGCGGGGAGCTGTTTTTT.

A few counts support this clone. The CDR3 loop reads CASSLGQGANEQYF. CDR3 coding DNA: TGCGCCAGCAGCTTGGGGCAGGGTGCGAACGAGCAGTACTTC. The chain uses TRBV5-1 and TRBJ2-7; maybe TRBD1 (5 bases). The CDR3 spans 14 residues. In germline, CDR1 is SGHRS, CDR2 YFSETQ. V gave up 0 bases and J gave up 5 bases, with 12 bases separating them.

Note on this clone: Compared with germline, one end of the junction differs, possibly owing to a read error. The chain links TRBV2 to TRBJ1-1; 7 bases are a match to TRBD1. CDR1 and CDR2 (germline): SNHLY, FYNNEI. This CDR3 has 17 amino acids. The CDR3 region has the DNA TGTACCAGCAGTGTACCGACAGGGTCCATGCAGGGGGGACAAGCTTTCTTT. Its protein is CTSSVPTGSMQGGQAFF.

This chain links TRBV28 with TRBJ1-2; tentatively, D is TRBD1 (6 bases). Per the germline V gene, CDR1 is MDHEN and CDR2 is SYDVKM. The CDR3 sequence is 16 residues long. The V end was cut by 11 bases, the J end by 1 base, with 23 bases between. The CDR3 sequence: CASSVTGRTLNYGYTF. CDR3 sequence (DNA): TGTGCCTCCTCGGTCACAGGGCGAACCCTTAACTATGGCTACACCTTC.

J is TRBJ2-2 and V is TRBV13; no firm D call. This CDR3 is 14 amino acids long. Trimming removed 5 bases from V and 3 bases from J, with 10 bases in between. CDR1 and CDR2 (germline): PRHDT, FYEKMQ (reference sequence). In DNA, the CDR3 is TGTGCCAGCAGCCTCAAAACGGACACCGGGGAGCTGTTTTTT. It yields the protein CASSLKTDTGELFF. The full variable domain, rest sourced from reference TRBV13 and TRBJ2-2, is AAGVIQSPRHLIKEKRETATLKCYPIPRHDTVYWYQQGPGQDPQFLISFYEKMQSDKGSIPDRFSAQQFSDYHSELNMSSLELGDSALYFCASSLKTDTGELFFGEGSRLTVL.

In this sample, this clone turned up a few times. The chain links TRBV13 to TRBJ2-7; TRBD1 agrees at 10 bases. Germline CDR1 reads PRHDT; CDR2 reads FYEKMQ (reference sequence). This CDR3 contains 15 residues. The V segment lost 4 bases and the J segment 3 bases; nucleotides outside the gene matches: 6. CDR3 region: CASSSPGQGFYEQYF. CDR3 DNA sequence: TGTGCCAGCAGCTCTCCGGGACAGGGGTTCTACGAGCAGTACTTC.

The chain employs TRBV19 and TRBJ1-2, with D possibly being TRBD1 (5 bases). The germline V gene has CDR1 LNHDA and CDR2 SQIVND (reference sequence). CDR3 length: 15 amino acids. The V gene lost 1 base and the J gene lost 8 bases, with 17 bases spanning the gap. CDR3 residues: CASSIVTGGVGGYTF. DNA for the CDR3: TGTGCCAGTAGTATAGTCACTGGAGGGGTGGGCGGCTACACCTTC.

The genes are TRBV5-6 and TRBJ2-7; tentative D call: TRBD2 (6 bases). The CDR3 covers 13 residues. Deletions cut 2 bases from V and 9 bases from J, with 15 bases between. CDR1 is SGHDT, CDR2 YYEEEE, per germline. This chain's CDR3 is CASSLPGAWGQYF. The CDR3 nucleotides read TGTGCCAGCAGCTTACCGGGAGCCTGGGGGCAGTACTTC.

The chain is built from TRBV6-6 and TRBJ1-5; 8 positions match TRBD1. CDR3 length: 15 amino acids. Trimming at V came to 7 bases and at J to 6 bases, leaving 11 bases not matched to a gene. Per the germline V gene, CDR1 is MNHNY and CDR2 is SVGAGI (reference sequence). CDR3 loop: CASNPGQVGSQPQHF. In DNA form, the CDR3 reads TGTGCCAGCAACCCGGGACAGGTCGGAAGTCAGCCCCAGCATTTT.